The present T cell receptor (beta chain) was sequenced within a study of vaccination effects on CD4 cells after COVID-19. General study results and limits: After vaccination, at late timepoints, clones induced by infection and by vaccine contracted markedly.

Before any sequencing was done, the ViraFEST assay used viral peptide pools to expand antigen-specific CD4+ T cells. Upon completion of about 10 days in culture, CD4+ T cells were isolated. Participants were vaccinated with two doses of either the BNT162b2 or mRNA-1273 vaccine. IL-2 medium took the place of half the medium on both days 3 and 7. In regard to this clone: Its antigen is still unknown.

Only in-frame clones appear in the TCRdb table, and some are missing; sequencing was by immunoSEQ multiplex PCR. Among roughly 71,000 clones listed, around three quarters were seen once. This clonotype was sampled from a human donor who received a COVID-19 vaccine. The source was CD4+ T cells from PBMCs cultured with HCoV-OC43 spike peptides, collected after COVID-19 vaccination. Subset noted: HCoV-OC43 spike overlapping peptide pool stimulation.

CDR3 sequence: CASSPGQGSGANVLTF. The CDR3, as DNA: TGTGCCAGCAGTCCGGGACAGGGAAGTGGGGCCAACGTCCTGACTTTC. The chain combines TRBV27 with TRBJ2-6; 9 bases fit TRBD1. The trim removed 5 bases at V and 3 bases at J, leaving 5 bases unmatched. Germline CDR1 is MNHEY and CDR2 is SMNVEV (reference sequence). This CDR3 spans 16 amino acids.